Listed below are T cell receptor beta chains from one sample, sequenced in a study of T-cell reconstitution after alpha-beta-depleted transplantation in children. TCRdb ran MiXCR on the PCR reads and lists one entry per CDR3 protein. The data show about 340,000 distinct CDR3 sequences, about an eighth seen once. The sequences come from PBMCs, collected from the stem cell graft. These receptors originate from a human donor who donated a stem cell graft to a child with Fanconi anemia. Both conserved end residues are part of each CDR3. The D gene is left open where the match is weak. Clone size is given for some rows only: seen once, a few or many times, or a class if the clone is expanded.

d_call	clone_size	cdr3_length	v_call	j_call	cdr3_aa	cdr3_nt
NA	NA	17	TRBV7-2	TRBJ1-3	CASSLFFAQISGNTIYF	TGTGCCAGCAGCTTATTTTTTGCCCAAATCTCTGGAAACACCATATATTTT
NA	many	19	TRBV5-1	TRBJ2-3	CASSFPSGSFSGFEDTQYF	TGCGCCAGCAGCTTTCCCTCGGGGTCGTTTAGCGGCTTTGAAGATACGCAGTATTTT
TRBD1	many	12	TRBV6-5	TRBJ2-7	CATINRGHEQYF	TGTGCCACAATAAACAGGGGGCACGAGCAGTACTTC
TRBD1	many	13	TRBV3-1	TRBJ1-4	CASSQQGNEKLFF	TGTGCCAGCAGTCAACAGGGGAATGAAAAACTGTTTTTT
TRBD1	NA	13	TRBV6-2/TRBV6-3	TRBJ1-5	CASSYLSGQGQHF	TGTGCCAGCAGTTACCTATCGGGACAGGGTCAGCATTTT
NA	few	15	TRBV4-3	TRBJ2-5	CASSQDLGVVETQYF	TGCGCCAGCAGCCAAGATCTAGGGGTCGTCGAGACCCAGTACTTC
NA	many	15	TRBV4-3	TRBJ2-2	CASSQDPGTTGELFF	TGCGCCAGCAGCCAAGATCCGGGGACCACCGGGGAGCTGTTTTTT
NA	many	13	TRBV29-1	TRBJ2-1	CSVVVPTGGEQFF	TGCAGCGTTGTAGTCCCGACCGGCGGGGAGCAGTTCTTC
TRBD2	NA	14	TRBV4-2	TRBJ2-4	CASSRGSGDNIQYF	TGTGCCAGCAGCCGTGGTAGCGGGGATAACATTCAGTACTTC
TRBD2	few	17	TRBV20-1	TRBJ2-2	CSARDRLLAGVTGELFF	TGCAGTGCTAGAGATCGATTACTAGCGGGGGTTACCGGGGAGCTGTTTTTT
NA	few	15	TRBV7-8	TRBJ1-1	CASSLFSGGDTEAFF	TGTGCCAGCAGCTTATTCTCGGGGGGAGACACTGAAGCTTTCTTT
TRBD1	few	15	TRBV3-1	TRBJ2-2	CASTQTGANTGELFF	TGTGCCAGCACCCAGACAGGGGCCAACACCGGGGAGCTGTTTTTT
TRBD2	few	16	TRBV4-2	TRBJ2-7	CASSPWTSGAPTEQYF	TGTGCCAGCAGCCCCTGGACTAGCGGGGCTCCTACGGAGCAGTACTTC
NA	many	13	TRBV9	TRBJ2-2	CASTQGDTGELFF	TGTGCCAGCACCCAGGGAGACACCGGGGAGCTGTTTTTT
NA	few	13	TRBV2	TRBJ1-5	CASTYRENQPQHF	TGTGCTTCCACGTACAGGGAAAATCAGCCCCAGCATTTT
NA	few	14	TRBV7-2	TRBJ1-1	CASSFRGGSTEAFF	TGTGCCAGCAGCTTTAGGGGGGGTAGCACTGAAGCTTTCTTT
NA	NA	13	TRBV14	TRBJ2-5	CASARTSRGTQYF	TGTGCCAGCGCCCGGACCTCGAGGGGGACCCAGTACTTC
NA	many	16	TRBV6-5	TRBJ2-5	CASSYSSLESSETQYF	TGTGCCAGCAGTTACTCGTCCTTGGAAAGTTCAGAGACCCAGTACTTC
TRBD1	NA	15	TRBV5-1	TRBJ2-5	CASSTQGARQETQYF	TGCGCCAGCAGTACCCAGGGGGCCCGGCAAGAGACCCAGTACTTC
NA	NA	14	TRBV7-9	TRBJ2-5	CASSRRLPQETQYF	TGTGCCAGCAGCCGACGACTGCCTCAAGAGACCCAGTACTTC
NA	NA	16	TRBV7-2	TRBJ2-3	CASSPMRGGAIDTQYF	TGTGCCAGCAGCCCCATGAGAGGGGGGGCGATAGATACGCAGTATTTT
NA	NA	11	TRBV30	TRBJ2-1	CAWRPYNEQFF	TGTGCCTGGAGACCTTACAATGAGCAGTTCTTC
NA	NA	13	TRBV20-1	TRBJ1-1	CSARGFRSTEAFF	TGCAGTGCTAGAGGATTCCGAAGCACTGAAGCTTTCTTT
NA	few	14	TRBV18	TRBJ2-5	CASSPRADQETQYF	TGTGCCAGCTCACCACGGGCAGATCAAGAGACCCAGTACTTC
TRBD2	NA	16	TRBV14	TRBJ2-1	CASSRWAGGSYNEQFF	TGTGCCAGCAGCCGTTGGGCGGGAGGCTCCTACAATGAGCAGTTCTTC
TRBD2	NA	14	TRBV27	TRBJ2-1	CASAGLAGGLEQFF	TGTGCCAGCGCTGGGCTAGCGGGGGGATTGGAGCAGTTCTTC
TRBD2	many	17	TRBV4-2	TRBJ2-6	CASSTYGGGAGANVLTF	TGTGCCAGCAGCACTTACGGGGGGGGCGCTGGGGCCAACGTCCTGACTTTC
TRBD1	NA	14	TRBV7-7	TRBJ2-3	CASSPTGRADTQYF	TGTGCCAGCAGCCCGACAGGGCGGGCAGATACGCAGTATTTT
TRBD1	many	14	TRBV11-2	TRBJ2-3	CASSQDRGYDTQYF	TGTGCCAGCAGCCAGGACAGGGGATACGATACGCAGTATTTT
TRBD1	NA	15	TRBV12-3/TRBV12-4	TRBJ1-5	CATGTGTGGNQPQHF	TGTGCCACCGGCACCGGGACAGGGGGAAATCAGCCCCAGCATTTT
NA	NA	16	TRBV19	TRBJ2-7	CASSIMSTGISYEQYF	TGTGCCAGTAGTATAATGTCAACAGGGATTTCCTACGAGCAGTACTTC
TRBD2	many	16	TRBV12-3/TRBV12-4	TRBJ2-3	CATAGSGGPASHTQYF	TGTGCCACCGCGGGGAGCGGGGGGCCGGCTTCTCATACGCAGTATTTT
TRBD2	many	20	TRBV7-3	TRBJ2-1	CASSLTSGGSEDILYNEQFF	TGTGCCAGCAGCTTAACTAGCGGGGGGAGTGAAGATATCCTTTACAATGAGCAGTTCTTC
TRBD1	few	15	TRBV2	TRBJ2-3	CASSVTGTGSDTQYF	TGTGCCAGCAGTGTAACAGGGACAGGGTCAGATACGCAGTATTTT
NA	few	13	TRBV6-2/TRBV6-3	TRBJ1-1	CASSYSGGGEAFF	TGTGCCAGCAGTTACTCGGGCGGCGGTGAAGCTTTCTTT
NA	few	15	TRBV25-1	TRBJ1-6	CASSGGPNWNSPLHF	TGTGCCAGCAGTGGGGGCCCAAACTGGAATTCACCCCTCCACTTT
NA	few	14	TRBV20-1	TRBJ1-2	CSARKQSSRYGYTF	TGCAGTGCTAGAAAACAGTCATCGAGGTATGGCTACACCTTC
NA	NA	11	TRBV29-1	TRBJ2-3	CSVDWRDTQYF	TGCAGCGTTGATTGGAGAGATACGCAGTATTTT
TRBD1	NA	15	TRBV11-2	TRBJ1-3	CASSRQGAGGNTIYF	TGTGCCAGCAGTCGACAGGGGGCTGGAGGAAACACCATATATTTT
NA	few	14	TRBV7-8	TRBJ2-5	CASSLIAARETQYF	TGTGCCAGCAGCTTAATTGCAGCCAGGGAGACCCAGTACTTC
TRBD2	few	18	TRBV20-1	TRBJ2-7	CSARDGKSVGGGVYEQYF	TGCAGTGCTAGAGATGGCAAGTCAGTGGGCGGGGGAGTCTACGAGCAGTACTTC
TRBD1	few	12	TRBV7-9	TRBJ2-3	CASSKDREAQYF	TGTGCCAGCAGCAAGGACAGGGAAGCGCAGTATTTT
TRBD1	many	12	TRBV24-1	TRBJ2-1	CATGTGLGEQFF	TGTGCCACCGGGACAGGCCTAGGGGAGCAGTTCTTC
NA	NA	16	TRBV9	TRBJ2-5	CASSATGFSYQETQYF	TGTGCCAGCAGCGCCACAGGGTTCTCGTACCAAGAGACCCAGTACTTC